Listed below are T cell receptor beta chains from one sample, sequenced in a study of metastatic and nonmetastatic thyroid tumors. TCRdb re-called the PCR reads via MiXCR. The sample consists of some 30,000 clones, around 30% of them appearing once. The specimen sequenced was blood. The receptors shown here come from a female donor with papillary thyroid cancer or a benign thyroid nodule (not recorded which). Some clones in this sample may be carry-over from other donors' samples. CDR3s include the opening cysteine and the closing phenylalanine or tryptophan. Fields, in order: D gene, clone size, V gene, J gene, CDR3 DNA, CDR3 protein. The D gene is left open where the match is weak. The listing skips clone size in some rows; elsewhere it reads once, few, many or a size class.

TRBD1	few	TRBV6-1	TRBJ1-6	TGTGCCAGCAGTGATGACAGGGGCCGGGGGAGGTCACCCCTCCACTTT	CASSDDRGRGRSPLHF
NA	many	TRBV5-1	TRBJ2-7	TGCGCCAGCAGCTCAACCGGGGCCAACTCCTACGAGCAGTACTTC	CASSSTGANSYEQYF
NA	NA	TRBV28	TRBJ2-5	TGTGCCAGCAGTTTTCCCCGGGGGAGTTCTGCATCAGAGACCCAGTACTTC	CASSFPRGSSASETQYF
NA	NA	TRBV30	TRBJ2-7	TGTGCCTGGACTATTGGGGTCAGAGGCGAGCAGTACTTC	CAWTIGVRGEQYF
NA	many	TRBV27	TRBJ2-1	TGTGCCAGCAGTTCGTCCCAAGTTGGGTACAATGAGCAGTTCTTC	CASSSSQVGYNEQFF
NA	NA	TRBV20-1	TRBJ2-4	TGCAGTGCTAGAGGGCGGGCAGAGGTTTGGGCCGATCAGTACTTC	CSARGRAEVWADQYF
TRBD2	many	TRBV11-1	TRBJ2-2	TGTGCCAGCAGCTCCTTTGCGGGAGACACCGGGGAGCTGTTTTTT	CASSSFAGDTGELFF
NA	many	TRBV3-1	TRBJ1-6	TGTGCCAGCAGCCAAGAGTGGCAGGAGAATTCACCCCTCCACTTT	CASSQEWQENSPLHF
NA	NA	TRBV20-1	TRBJ2-7	TGCAGTGCTAGAGACCCACGTACAGGTGTTTACTACGAGCAGTACTTC	CSARDPRTGVYYEQYF
NA	many	TRBV5-6	TRBJ2-3	TGTGCCAGCAGCTCCCTGACACAGAGCACAGATACGCAGTATTTT	CASSSLTQSTDTQYF
NA	NA	TRBV6-1	TRBJ1-2	TGTGCCAGCAGTGAAGTAGTTCCGAACTATGGCTACACCTTC	CASSEVVPNYGYTF
TRBD2	NA	TRBV20-1	TRBJ2-1	TGCAGTGCTTCTCCACCCGGGACTAGCGGGATACACTTC	CSASPPGTSGIHF
TRBD2	once	TRBV7-2	TRBJ2-7	TGTGCCAGCACCCAGTGGGCGGGAGCGGATGAGCAGTACTTC	CASTQWAGADEQYF
NA	NA	TRBV11-3	TRBJ1-6	TGTGCCAGCAGCTTATTAGGTGGTGGTTCACCCCTCCACTTT	CASSLLGGGSPLHF
TRBD1	many	TRBV20-1	TRBJ2-7	TGCAGTGCTAGGGCGAGCGGACAGGGAAGCGGCTACGAGCAGTACTTC	CSARASGQGSGYEQYF
TRBD1	many	TRBV12-3/TRBV12-4	TRBJ1-1	TGTGCCAGCAGTTTTGAGGACAGGTCAAAAGCTTTCTTT	CASSFEDRSKAFF
NA	many	TRBV5-1	TRBJ1-1	TGCGCCAGCAGCTTGGACCTGAACACTGAAGCTTTCTTT	CASSLDLNTEAFF
TRBD1	NA	TRBV28	TRBJ1-1	TGTGCCAGCACCAGGGGGACTGAAGCTTTCTTT	CASTRGTEAFF
NA	NA	TRBV7-6	TRBJ1-6	TGTGCCAGCAGCTCGTATAGCTCCTATAATTCACCCCTCCACTTT	CASSSYSSYNSPLHF
TRBD2	NA	TRBV7-7	TRBJ2-5	TGTGCTAGCAGCTTAGCACGAGCGGGAGCAGAGACCCAGTACTTC	CASSLARAGAETQYF
TRBD1	NA	TRBV19	TRBJ1-1	TGTGCCAGTTCTCGTCCAGGTACAGGGGACACTGAAGCTTTCTTT	CASSRPGTGDTEAFF
NA	NA	TRBV2	TRBJ2-5	TGTGCCAGCAGTGATACCACTGGGCTCCAAGAGACCGAGTACTTC	CASSDTTGLQETEYF
NA	NA	TRBV20-1	TRBJ1-4	TGCAGTGCTAGATATCCCCAGGGTACGGCGCAACCCCAGGATGAAAAACTGTTTTTT	CSARYPQGTAQPQDEKLFF
TRBD1	many	TRBV20-1	TRBJ1-6	TGCAGTGCTAGAGTATCGGGACAGGGGGCGCTTAGTAATTCACCCCTCCACTTT	CSARVSGQGALSNSPLHF
NA	NA	TRBV5-1	TRBJ2-6	TGCGCCAGCAGCCCCACCGGGCAGGGTAGTTCTGGGGCCAACGTCCTGACTTTC	CASSPTGQGSSGANVLTF
TRBD2	many	TRBV19	TRBJ2-5	TGTGCCAGTACCATTAGCGGGCTTGAGGGGACCCAGTACTTC	CASTISGLEGTQYF